This T cell receptor (beta chain) stems from a study of CD8 T cells in Susac syndrome. With random hexamers, reverse transcription was performed on about 0.45 to 1 ug of RNA. Amplification of TCR beta CDR3 spanned 54 Vbeta and 13 Jbeta via immunoSEQ multiplex PCR. Via MiXCR, TCRdb re-called the immunoSEQ multiplex PCR reads, giving one row per CDR3 protein. The sample consists of a few hundred thousand distinct CDR3 sequences, 93% of them appearing once. Germline V gene lookup returns CDR1 ENHRY and CDR2 SYGVKD. V lost 2 bases to trimming and J lost 5 bases, with 7 bases between them. The CDR3 length is 13 residues. With regard to this clonotype: Its antigen is currently unknown.

Notes on the study in general: It was acknowledged in the study that the number of individuals who were included in its TCR sequencing and HLA analysis was relatively small.

CD8+ and CD4+ T cells circulating in blood were sequenced for TCR beta. Through negative isolation, CD4+ and CD8+ T cells were obtained, while TEMRA cells were enriched using FACS. This sequence was found in a human donor with multiple sclerosis. The gene calls are TRBV10-3 and TRBJ1-5, with a tentative D call TRBD1 (5 bases). The sequenced material came from CD4+ T cells from PBMCs. In nucleotides, the CDR3 is TGTGCCATCAGTGAGGGGGCCGATCAGCCCCAGCATTTT. Encoded protein: CAISEGADQPQHF.